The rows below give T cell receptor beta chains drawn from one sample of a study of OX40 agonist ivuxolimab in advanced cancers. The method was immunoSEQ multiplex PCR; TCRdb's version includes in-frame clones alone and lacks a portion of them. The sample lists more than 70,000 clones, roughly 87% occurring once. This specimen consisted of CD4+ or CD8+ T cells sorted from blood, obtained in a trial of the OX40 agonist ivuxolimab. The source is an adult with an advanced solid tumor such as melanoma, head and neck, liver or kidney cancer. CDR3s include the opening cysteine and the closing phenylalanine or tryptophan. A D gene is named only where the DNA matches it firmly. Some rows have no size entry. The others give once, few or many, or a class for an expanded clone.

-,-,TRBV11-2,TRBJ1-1,CASSLVGNTEAFF,TGTGCCAGCAGCTTAGTCGGCAACACTGAAGCTTTCTTT
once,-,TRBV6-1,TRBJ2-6,CASSEQGTAGANVLTF,TGTGCCAGCAGTGAACAGGGTACCGCTGGGGCCAACGTCCTGACTTTC
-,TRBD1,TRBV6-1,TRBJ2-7,CASSHLGTVPAEQYF,TGTGCCAGCAGCCACCTCGGGACAGTCCCAGCCGAGCAGTACTTC
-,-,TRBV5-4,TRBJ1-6,CASSTRALDSPLHF,TGTGCCAGCAGCACCAGGGCGTTGGATTCACCCCTCCACTTT
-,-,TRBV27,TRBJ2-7,CASSSAEQSSYEQYF,TGTGCCAGCAGTTCTGCCGAACAGAGCTCCTACGAGCAGTACTTC
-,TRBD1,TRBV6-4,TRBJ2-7,CASIPGQGSSEQYF,TGTGCCAGCATACCAGGACAGGGCTCTTCCGAGCAGTACTTC
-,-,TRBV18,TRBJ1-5,CASSPGGLGNQPQHF,TGTGCCAGCTCACCGGGAGGCTTGGGCAATCAGCCCCAGCATTTT
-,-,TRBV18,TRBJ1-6,CASSPQGRDSPLHF,TGTGCCAGCTCACCACAGGGGAGGGATTCACCCCTCCACTTT
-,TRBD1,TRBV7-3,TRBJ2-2,CASSLRQGALPGELFF,TGTGCCAGCAGCTTACGGCAGGGGGCGCTCCCCGGGGAGCTGTTTTTT
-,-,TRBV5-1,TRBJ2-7,CASRTLAGNEQYF,TGCGCCAGCAGAACACTTGCTGGGAACGAGCAGTACTTC
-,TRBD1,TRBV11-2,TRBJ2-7,CASSPDRGGEQYF,TGTGCCAGCAGCCCGGACAGGGGGGGGGAGCAGTACTTC
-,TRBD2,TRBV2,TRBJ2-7,CASLAGSWGFAISEQYF,TGTGCCAGCTTAGCGGGGAGTTGGGGTTTCGCGATTAGCGAGCAGTACTTC
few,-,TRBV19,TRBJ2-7,CASSMGYPYEQYF,TGTGCCAGTAGTATGGGCTATCCCTACGAGCAGTACTTC
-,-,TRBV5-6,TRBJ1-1,CASSLGQGLTEAFF,TGTGCCAGCAGCTTGGGGCAGGGGCTAACTGAAGCTTTCTTT
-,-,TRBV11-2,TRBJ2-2,CAEYAEASANTGELFF,TGTGCCGAATATGCGGAGGCCTCTGCGAACACCGGGGAGCTGTTTTTT
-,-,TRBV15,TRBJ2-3,CATSSPLPGLQTRTDTQYF,TGTGCCACCAGCAGCCCGTTACCGGGGCTCCAGACAAGGACAGATACGCAGTATTTT
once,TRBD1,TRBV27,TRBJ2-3,CASTPDRFGNTQYF,TGTGCCAGCACCCCGGACAGGTTCGGTAATACGCAGTATTTT
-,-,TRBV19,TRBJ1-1,CASGKGLNTEAFF,TGTGCCAGCGGTAAGGGGCTGAACACTGAAGCTTTCTTT
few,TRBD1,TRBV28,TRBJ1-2,CASTGGYGYTF,TGTGCCAGCACAGGGGGCTATGGCTACACCTTC
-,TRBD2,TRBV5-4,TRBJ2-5,CASSGGLAGGRETQYF,TGTGCCAGCAGCGGAGGACTAGCGGGAGGCAGGGAGACCCAGTACTTC
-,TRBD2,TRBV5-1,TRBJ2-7,CASSPSRPLGTSGPDSYEQYF,TGCGCCAGCAGCCCGAGCAGACCCCTGGGGACTAGCGGCCCCGACTCCTACGAGCAGTACTTC
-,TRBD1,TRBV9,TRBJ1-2,CASSVVGRTGNDGYTF,TGTGCCAGCAGCGTAGTAGGGAGGACAGGGAACGATGGCTACACCTTC
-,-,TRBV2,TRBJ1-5,CASSVVGDQPQHF,TGTGCCAGCAGTGTCGTCGGCGATCAGCCCCAGCATTTT
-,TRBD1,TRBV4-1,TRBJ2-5,CASSRPGQGGETQYF,TGCGCCAGCAGCCGACCGGGACAGGGAGGGGAGACCCAGTACTTC
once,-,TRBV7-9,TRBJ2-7,CASSLQTDSYEQYF,TGTGCCAGCAGCTTGCAAACAGACTCCTACGAGCAGTACTTC
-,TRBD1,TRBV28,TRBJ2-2,CASRLSGGDTGELFF,TGTGCCAGCCGCTTGTCAGGGGGCGACACCGGGGAGCTGTTTTTT
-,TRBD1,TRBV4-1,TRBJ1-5,CASSQIPGQGRNQPQHF,TGCGCCAGCAGCCAGATTCCCGGACAGGGACGAAATCAGCCCCAGCATTTT
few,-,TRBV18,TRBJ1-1,CASSPGANTEAFF,TGTGCCAGCTCACCAGGGGCGAACACTGAAGCTTTCTTT
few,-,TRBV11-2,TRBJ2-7,CASSFKPYEQYF,TGTGCCAGCAGCTTTAAGCCCTACGAGCAGTACTTC
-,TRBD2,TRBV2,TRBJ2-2,CASKGTSGRSGELFF,TGTGCCAGCAAGGGGACTAGCGGGAGGTCCGGGGAGCTGTTTTTT
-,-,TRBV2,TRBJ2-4,CASGGLSKNIQYF,TGTGCCAGCGGTGGGCTCTCCAAAAACATTCAGTACTTC
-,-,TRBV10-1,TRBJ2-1,CASSEGLYNEQFF,TGCGCCAGCAGTGAGGGACTCTACAATGAGCAGTTCTTC
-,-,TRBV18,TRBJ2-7,CASSIPGTPLAAKYF,TGTGCCAGCTCTATCCCAGGGACACCGCTAGCGGCTAAGTACTTC
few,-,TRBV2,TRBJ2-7,CASRVADYEQYF,TGTGCCAGCAGGGTAGCCGACTACGAGCAGTACTTC
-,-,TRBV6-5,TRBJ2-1,CASSYSQGTTTGQFF,TGTGCCAGCAGTTACTCACAGGGAACCACTACGGGGCAGTTCTTC
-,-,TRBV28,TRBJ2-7,CASSNSLGGMIYEQYF,TGTGCCAGCAGTAACTCACTTGGGGGTATGATTTACGAGCAGTACTTC
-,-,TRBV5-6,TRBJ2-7,CASSGKRSGRSSYEQYF,TGTGCCAGCAGCGGTAAGAGGAGCGGCAGGAGCTCCTACGAGCAGTACTTC
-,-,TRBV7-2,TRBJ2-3,CASSLADTQYF,TGTGCCAGCAGCCTCGCAGATACGCAGTATTTT
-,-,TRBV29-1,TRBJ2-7,CSVRINSYEQYF,TGCAGCGTGAGGATCAACTCCTACGAGCAGTACTTC
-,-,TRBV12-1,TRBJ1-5,CASSGGQTDQPQHF,TGTGCCAGCAGCGGTGGACAGACCGATCAGCCCCAGCATTTT
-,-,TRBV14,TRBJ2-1,CASSQVFGRREYNEQFF,TGTGCCAGCAGCCAAGTCTTCGGCAGACGGGAGTACAATGAGCAGTTCTTC
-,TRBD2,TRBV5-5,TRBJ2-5,CASSLGTSGRSRETQYF,TGTGCCAGCAGCTTGGGGACTAGCGGGAGAAGTAGAGAGACCCAGTACTTC
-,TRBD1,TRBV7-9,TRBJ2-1,CASSTYGMTGHPNEQFF,TGTGCCAGCAGCACTTACGGGATGACAGGGCATCCCAATGAGCAGTTCTTC
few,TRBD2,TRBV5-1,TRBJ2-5,CASSLAPGPSWGGTQYF,TGCGCCAGCAGCTTGGCTCCGGGGCCGAGCTGGGGGGGGACCCAGTACTTC
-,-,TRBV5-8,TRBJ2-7,CASSSLSGLGEQYF,TGTGCCAGCAGCTCCCTCTCAGGGTTAGGCGAGCAGTACTTC
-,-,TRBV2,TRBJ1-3,CASSANRDTDLYF,TGTGCCAGCAGTGCAAACCGGGACACGGACCTATATTTT
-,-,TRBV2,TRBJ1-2,CASSGDSFYGYTF,TGTGCCAGCAGTGGTGACAGCTTCTATGGCTACACCTTC
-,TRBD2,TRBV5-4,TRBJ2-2,CASTAPTSVGTGELFF,TGTGCCAGCACCGCACCTACTAGCGTAGGCACCGGGGAGCTGTTTTTT
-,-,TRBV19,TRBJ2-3,CASSIRMVDTDTQYF,TGTGCCAGTAGTATAAGAATGGTGGACACAGATACGCAGTATTTT
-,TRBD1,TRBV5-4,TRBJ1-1,CASSNALTGAIKAFF,TGTGCCAGCAGCAACGCTTTGACAGGGGCGATTAAAGCTTTCTTT
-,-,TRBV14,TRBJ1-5,CASSQISWTSNSNQPQHF,TGTGCCAGCAGCCAGATTAGCTGGACAAGTAATAGCAATCAGCCCCAGCATTTT
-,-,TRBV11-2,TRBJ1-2,CASSLGVTAYGYTF,TGTGCCAGCAGCTTAGGGGTTACAGCGTATGGCTACACCTTC
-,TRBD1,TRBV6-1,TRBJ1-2,CASTMGTGDLYGYTF,TGTGCCAGCACCATGGGGACAGGGGACCTCTATGGCTACACCTTC